This T cell receptor beta chain was sequenced in a study of blood T cell repertoires in COVID-19. Study information: In each case, the material was cDNA or gDNA derived from T cells, B-cell-depleted T cells, or PBMCs.

In the original processing: Amplification of reference gene primers was used by the study to estimate nucleated cell counts. Method: immunoSEQ multiplex PCR; TCRdb's copy keeps in-frame clones and lacks some. V, J and clone size were drawn from that table, and D and trimming were deduced from the DNA. The table shows about 270,000 clones, with 88% occurring only once. All enrollees were about 18 to 89 years old and from about 24 US areas. This CDR3 region has 12 residues. Germline V CDR1 and CDR2: SGHTA, FQGNSA. V shed 5 bases and J 8 bases; nucleotides not matched to a gene: 5. This clonotype originated in a woman aged 45-59 years who had recovered from COVID-19. Sequences were obtained from PBMCs or T cells enriched from blood (not recorded which). The chain recombines TRBV7-2 with TRBJ1-2; TRBD1 matches 7 bases. This CDR3 reads CASSGVRGGYTF. CDR3 DNA sequence: TGTGCCAGCAGCGGCGTCAGGGGGGGCTACACCTTC.